The present T cell receptor beta chain was sequenced within a study of shared clonotypes between healthy human individuals. This CDR3 is 14 amino acids long. V was cut by 7 bases and J by 2 bases, with 15 bases left in between. Per germline, CDR1 SEHNR and CDR2 FQNEAQ (reference sequence). Clones were read by immunoSEQ multiplex PCR, and TCRdb kept only the in-frame ones, dropping some. The sample consists of over 2,000,000 clones, 90% to 95% of them appearing once. The naive CD8 subset, CD45RO-negative cells positively selected for CCR7, excluded terminally differentiated effector memory CD45RA+ cells.

Input material: naive CD8+ T cells from PBMCs. The gene calls are TRBV7-9 and TRBJ2-7; D is perhaps TRBD1 (6 bases). This clonotype was obtained from a man younger than 30 in good health. Some clones in this sample may be carry-over from other donors' samples. CDR3 in DNA: TGTGCCAGCATCGGGCAGGGGCCTGCCTACGAGCAGTACTTC. The encoded protein is CASIGQGPAYEQYF. The full variable domain, in which reference TRBV7-9 and TRBJ2-7 provide the parts outside the CDR3, is DTGVSQNPRHKITKRGQNVTFRCDPISEHNRLYWYRQTLGQGPEFLTYFQNEAQLEKSRLLSDRFSAERPKGSFSTLEIQRTEQGDSAMYLCASIGQGPAYEQYFGPGTRLTVT.